A selection of T cell receptor beta chains follows, all from one sample in a study of response to subunit inactivated influenza vaccine. A single record per CDR3 protein comes from TCRdb applying MiXCR to the RT-PCR reads. The sample holds around 170,000 distinct CDR3 sequences, around 11% seen once. Sequenced here: CD8+ T cells sorted from PBMCs, sampled less than 30 months after vaccination. Receptors were obtained from a man aged 45-69 years who received an inactivated influenza vaccine. Each CDR3 is given with its conserved first and last residue. The D gene is left open where the match is weak. Clone size, where shown, is once, few, many, or a class for clones that have expanded.

clone size | D gene | J gene | V gene | CDR3 protein | CDR3 DNA
few | TRBD2 | TRBJ2-2 | TRBV4-3 | CASSQEVGLAGGDTGELFF | TGCGCCAGCAGCCAAGAAGTAGGACTAGCGGGGGGAGACACCGGGGAGCTGTTTTTT
few | TRBD1 | TRBJ2-7 | TRBV5-6 | CASSPDRESSYEQYF | TGTGCCAGCAGCCCGGACAGGGAGAGCTCCTACGAGCAGTACTTC
many | TRBD1 | TRBJ2-2 | TRBV6-5 | CASSYSTQGDGELFF | TGTGCCAGCAGTTACTCTACTCAGGGGGACGGGGAGCTGTTTTTT
few | - | TRBJ2-3 | TRBV29-1 | CSVDPSESTDTQYF | TGCAGCGTTGATCCTAGCGAGAGCACAGATACGCAGTATTTT
few | - | TRBJ2-7 | TRBV2 | CASSPSESYEQYF | TGTGCCAGCAGTCCTTCCGAGTCCTACGAGCAGTACTTC
- | TRBD1 | TRBJ2-1 | TRBV10-3 | CAISGTGGQFFSYNEQFF | TGTGCCATAAGTGGGACAGGGGGCCAATTTTTCTCCTACAATGAGCAGTTCTTC
- | - | TRBJ2-5 | TRBV5-1 | CASSPAPGYIETQYF | TGCGCCAGCAGCCCGGCTCCAGGGTACATCGAGACCCAGTACTTC
few | - | TRBJ2-1 | TRBV19 | CASSITAGSSYNEQFF | TGTGCCAGTAGTATCACGGCGGGGAGCTCCTACAATGAGCAGTTCTTC
- | TRBD1 | TRBJ2-7 | TRBV20-1 | CSATNRQGPHYEQYF | TGCAGTGCTACTAACCGACAGGGACCCCATTACGAGCAGTACTTC
- | - | TRBJ2-3 | TRBV23-1 | CASSHCQGYGTDTQYF | TGCGCCAGCAGTCATTGCCAGGGCTACGGCACAGATACGCAGTATTTT
few | TRBD2 | TRBJ2-1 | TRBV6-2/TRBV6-3 | CATTIRPGLAGVAPYNEQFF | TGTGCCACCACCATTCGACCGGGACTAGCGGGAGTTGCCCCCTACAATGAGCAGTTCTTC
- | TRBD2 | TRBJ2-7 | TRBV4-2 | CASSRERVGLAAYEQYF | TGTGCCAGCAGCCGAGAACGTGTGGGACTAGCGGCCTACGAGCAGTACTTC
- | TRBD1 | TRBJ1-2 | TRBV6-5 | CASSYGQGSYRGYTF | TGTGCCAGCAGTTATGGACAGGGTTCCTATAGGGGCTACACCTTC
- | - | TRBJ2-7 | TRBV5-1 | CASSLARAGAVDEQYF | TGCGCCAGCAGCTTGGCCAGGGCGGGGGCGGTCGACGAGCAGTACTTC
- | - | TRBJ1-5 | TRBV6-1 | CASSAGQHSNQPQHF | TGTGCCAGCAGTGCCGGACAGCATAGCAATCAGCCCCAGCATTTT
few | TRBD2 | TRBJ2-3 | TRBV27 | CASSLRLAGERTDTQYF | TGTGCCAGCAGTTTAAGACTAGCGGGGGAGCGCACAGATACGCAGTATTTT
- | - | TRBJ2-7 | TRBV6-2/TRBV6-3 | CASSYSTSSYEQYF | TGTGCCAGCAGTTACTCCACCTCCTCCTACGAGCAGTACTTC
- | TRBD2 | TRBJ2-7 | TRBV12-3/TRBV12-4 | CASSLGGQGLRTYEQYF | TGTGCCAGCAGTTTAGGGGGTCAGGGACTACGTACCTACGAGCAGTACTTC
- | - | TRBJ1-2 | TRBV12-3/TRBV12-4 | CASSLNGFYGYTF | TGTGCCAGCAGTTTGAACGGATTCTATGGCTACACCTTC
- | - | TRBJ2-2 | TRBV29-1 | CSVALTTGELFF | TGCAGCGTTGCCCTGACCACCGGGGAGCTGTTTTTT
- | - | TRBJ1-2 | TRBV5-1 | CASSLRDTHGYTF | TGCGCCAGCAGCTTGCGGGACACCCATGGCTACACCTTC
few | TRBD1 | TRBJ2-5 | TRBV6-5 | CASSYSTTGEETQYF | TGTGCCAGCAGTTACTCGACTACAGGGGAAGAGACCCAGTACTTC